Following are 7 T cell receptor beta chains from one sample sequenced in a study of blood T cell repertoires in COVID-19. Sequencing was performed with immunoSEQ multiplex PCR; in TCRdb, only in-frame clones are kept and a portion is missing. The top ten clones hold approximately 4% of a sample with a few hundred thousand clones, approximately 90% of them seen once. The sequenced sample consisted of peripheral blood. The receptor set was obtained from a man aged 18 to 29 with active or convalescent COVID-19.

The chain is built from TRBV27 and TRBJ2-1; possible D gene TRBD2, 6 bases. Germline V gene data show CDR1 as MNHEY and CDR2 as SMNVEV (reference sequence). V was trimmed by 2 bases and J by 7 bases, leaving 15 bases between them. CDR3 length equals 15 residues. The CDR3 sequence: CASSLEGGKENEQFF. CDR3 in DNA: TGTGCCAGCAGTTTAGAAGGAGGGAAGGAGAATGAGCAGTTCTTC.

The rearrangement links TRBV20-1 to TRBJ2-1, with 11 nucleotides matching TRBD2. The CDR3 has 16 residues. Germline-derived CDR1 and CDR2 are DFQATT and SNEGSKA (reference sequence). Losses at the gene ends were 3 bases for V and 6 bases for J; bases not matched to a gene: 10. The CDR3 reads CSASTSGTSGINEQFF. The CDR3 DNA follows: TGCAGTGCTAGTACCTCCGGGACTAGCGGAATCAATGAGCAGTTCTTC.

V gene TRBV11-1 combines with J gene TRBJ2-5, with D unclear. This CDR3 is built from 12 residues. Germline lookup yields CDR1 SGHAT and CDR2 FQDESV (reference sequence). Trimming removed 3 bases from V and 4 bases from J, with 6 bases in between. The CDR3 sequence is CASSFLSETQYF. The CDR3 DNA reads as TGTGCCAGCAGCTTTTTATCAGAGACCCAGTACTTC.

This clone was counted between two and nine times. DNA of the CDR3: TGTGCCAGCAGCTTGGAATTAAGGACAGGTCGCTCTGGAAACACCATATATTTT. Its protein is CASSLELRTGRSGNTIYF. This chain joins TRBV5-4 and TRBJ1-3, with TRBD1 identical over 7 bases. The junction had 9 bases not matched to a gene; V was cut back by 0 bases and J by 0 bases. The CDR3 loop spans 18 amino acids. Germline values: CDR1 SGHNT, CDR2 YYREEE (reference sequence). Supplemented by reference TRBV5-4 and TRBJ1-3, the full variable domain reads ETGVTQSPTHLIKTRGQQVTLRCSSQSGHNTVSWYQQALGQGPQFIFQYYREEENGRGNFPPRFSGLQFPNYSSELNVNALELDDSALYLCASSLELRTGRSGNTIYFGEGSWLTVV.

This chain joins TRBV9 and TRBJ1-4; D is unclear. Between the trimmed V and J ends, which lost 3 bases and 5 bases, there was a span of 17 bases. Germline V gives CDR1 SGDLS, CDR2 YYNGEE. The CDR3 covers 16 residues. The CDR3 DNA reads TGTGCCAGCAGCGCGGGCTGGACGGGAAAGAATGAAAAACTGTTTTTT. It is translated as CASSAGWTGKNEKLFF.

The chain recombines TRBV9 with TRBJ2-4; 9 nucleotides match TRBD2. The CDR3 is made up of 15 amino acids. Germline V CDR1 and CDR2: SGDLS, YYNGEE. J was trimmed by 6 bases and V by 0 bases; bases with no gene match: 4. The CDR3 reads CASSVEVSGGNIQYF. Here the CDR3 DNA reads TGTGCCAGCAGCGTAGAGGTTAGCGGGGGAAACATTCAGTACTTC.

The chain joins TRBV6-1 to TRBJ1-6; D gene ambiguous. The length of the CDR3 is 15 residues. Deletions cut 3 bases from V and 8 bases from J, with 14 bases between. From germline, CDR1 is MNHNS and CDR2 SASEGT. The CDR3 DNA reads TGTGCCAGCAGTGAGCTCCATCGGGAGGATTCACCCCTCCACTTT. It codes for CASSELHREDSPLHF.